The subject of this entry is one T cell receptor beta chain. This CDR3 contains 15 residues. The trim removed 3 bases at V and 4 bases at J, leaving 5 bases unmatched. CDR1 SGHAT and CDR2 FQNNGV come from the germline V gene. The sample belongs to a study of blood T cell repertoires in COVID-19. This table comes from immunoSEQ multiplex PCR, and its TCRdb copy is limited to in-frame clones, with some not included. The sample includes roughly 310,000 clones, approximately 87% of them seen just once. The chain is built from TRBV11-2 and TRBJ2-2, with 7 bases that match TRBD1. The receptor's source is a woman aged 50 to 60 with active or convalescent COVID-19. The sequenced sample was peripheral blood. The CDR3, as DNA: TGTGCCAGCAGCTTCGACGGGACAGCCACCGGGGAGCTGTTTTTT. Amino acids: CASSFDGTATGELFF.